What follows describes a single T cell receptor (beta chain). Its antigen remains unidentified. CDR1 is GTSNPN, CDR2 SVGIG, per germline (reference sequence). The CDR3 length is 18 residues. V dropped 3 bases and J dropped 0 bases, with 20 bases sitting between them. Repertoires were generated with immunoSEQ multiplex PCR, while TCRdb's copy carries only in-frame clones and drops some. Found here are some 59,000 clones, over 70% of them singletons; the top ten hold approximately 15%. This record comes from a study of T cell clones after liver transplantation. Study background: Liver transplant recipients had immunosuppression withdrawal attempted within 2 years. A pre-transplant mixed lymphocyte reaction with TCRbeta sequencing defined graft-donor-reactive clones followed in post-transplant blood. Study findings and constraints: Post-transplant time points were not standardized, so conclusions are preliminary.

The gene calls are TRBV30 and TRBJ1-4; D gene uncertain. The input for sequencing was CD4+ T cells from blood, taken before liver transplant. The receptor's source is a human donor who received a liver transplant. DNA for the CDR3: TGTGCCTGGAGACCGTCGCGGGAGCTCTCTGCAACTAATGAAAAACTGTTTTTT. Residues: CAWRPSRELSATNEKLFF.